The 17 T cell receptor beta chains in this list originate from one sample, sequenced in a study of shared clonotypes between healthy human individuals. Measured with immunoSEQ multiplex PCR; TCRdb has only the in-frame clones, and not every one. Seen here are roughly 650,000 clones, 96% observed once, and the top ten hold less than 0.12%. CD45RO-negative, CCR7-positively selected cells formed the naive CD8 fraction, excluding terminally differentiated effector memory CD45RA+ cells. Sequenced material: naive CD8+ T cells sorted from blood. Receptors originate from a woman in her thirties in good health.

As regards this clone: A junction boundary mismatches the germline segment, possibly from a read error. The V and J genes are TRBV13 and TRBJ2-7, with 7 positions matching TRBD1. This CDR3 comprises 12 residues. The germline CDR1 and CDR2 sequences are PRHDT and FYEKMQ (reference sequence). CDR3 coding DNA: TGTGCCAGCAGCATAGGGACAGACGAGCAGTACTTC. Amino acids: CASSIGTDEQYF. The full variable domain, with the rest looked up from reference TRBV13 and TRBJ2-7, is AAGVIQSPRHLIKEKRETATLKCYPIPRHDTVYWYQQGPGQDPQFLISFYEKMQSDKGSIPDRFSAQQFSDYHSELNMSSLELGDSALYFCASSIGTDEQYFGPGTRLTVT.

The V gene is TRBV7-9, the J gene TRBJ1-6; tentative D call: TRBD1 (6 bases). The CDR3 is 13 residues long. V gave up 8 bases and J gave up 10 bases, with 15 bases separating them. CDR1 is SEHNR and CDR2 is FQNEAQ in the germline V gene (reference sequence). The CDR3 here is CASVDSPGSPLHF. CDR3 sequence (DNA): TGTGCCAGCGTGGACAGCCCGGGCTCACCCCTCCACTTT. The full variable domain, rest sourced from reference TRBV7-9 and TRBJ1-6, is DTGVSQNPRHKITKRGQNVTFRCDPISEHNRLYWYRQTLGQGPEFLTYFQNEAQLEKSRLLSDRFSAERPKGSFSTLEIQRTEQGDSAMYLCASVDSPGSPLHFGNGTRLTVT.

DNA of the CDR3: TGCGCCAGCAGCCGGGACCTAGCGGCCACCTACAATGAGCAGTTCTTC. Its translation: CASSRDLAATYNEQFF. The chain links TRBV5-1 to TRBJ2-1; 7 positions match TRBD2. Germline CDR1 and CDR2: SGHRS and YFSETQ. The CDR3 length is 16 residues. V lost 4 bases to trimming and J lost 2 bases; unmatched junction nucleotides: 9.

This clone was seen a single time. V is TRBV7-8 and J is TRBJ1-5; no clear D gene. V lost 5 bases and J 4 bases, leaving 6 bases between the germline ends. Per germline, CDR1 SGHVS and CDR2 FQNEAQ. The CDR3 length is 12 residues. The DNA for the CDR3 is TGTGCCAGCAGCGGTATAAATCAGCCCCAGCATTTT. Amino acid sequence: CASSGINQPQHF.

For this clone: Different DNA sequences within this sample yield the same CDR3. The genes are TRBV27 and TRBJ1-1, with D tentatively TRBD1 (5 bases). The CDR3 loop spans 13 amino acids. Germline assignment: CDR1 MNHEY and CDR2 SMNVEV (reference sequence). Trimming took 6 bases from V and 8 from J, leaving 16 bases between them. CDR3 residues: CASSGEEGREAFF. The CDR3 nucleotides read TGTGCCAGCAGCGGGGAGGAGGGGAGGGAAGCTTTCTTT.

This clone was seen just once. The rearrangement links TRBV19 to TRBJ2-7; D possibly corresponds to TRBD2 (6 bases). The CDR3 runs to 14 residues. Germline V CDR1 and CDR2: LNHDA, SQIVND (reference sequence). Trimming left V 4 bases short and J 3 bases short, with 13 bases between. CDR3 protein: CASSTAGLFYEQYF. The DNA of the CDR3 is TGTGCCAGTAGTACTGCGGGACTCTTCTACGAGCAGTACTTC. The variable domain in full, completed from reference TRBV19 and TRBJ2-7, reads DGGITQSPKYLFRKEGQNVTLSCEQNLNHDAMYWYRQDPGQGLRLIYYSQIVNDFQKGDIAEGYSVSREKKESFPLTVTSAQKNPTAFYLCASSTAGLFYEQYFGPGTRLTVT.

CDR3 region: CASSLVGSLGYNEQFF. The CDR3 region has the DNA TGTGCCAGCAGCTTAGTAGGCTCGTTGGGGTACAATGAGCAGTTCTTC. The rearrangement uses TRBV11-2 and TRBJ2-1; no definite D call. Germline loops: CDR1 SGHAT, CDR2 FQNNGV. The CDR3 contains 16 residues. Between the trimmed V and J ends, which lost 1 base and 4 bases, there was a span of 14 bases.

The genes are TRBV18 and TRBJ2-7; 7 positions match TRBD2. Per germline, CDR1 KGHSH and CDR2 LQKENI. The CDR3 length is 17 residues. Germline trimming cut 3 bases from V and 7 bases from J; bases unmatched to any gene: 18. CDR3 sequence (DNA): TGTGCCAGCTCACCTTCCTCCCCCGGGAGATGGACTAGGGAGCAGTACTTC. Translating gives CASSPSSPGRWTREQYF.

The chain employs TRBV27 and TRBJ2-1; 9 bases match TRBD1. V trimming: 9 bases; J trimming: 9 bases; junction bases outside the gene matches: 6. This CDR3 has 12 residues. The germline gives CDR1 MNHEY, CDR2 SMNVEV (reference sequence). The CDR3 spells CASRTGAVEQFF. DNA for the CDR3: TGTGCCAGTCGGACAGGGGCGGTTGAGCAGTTCTTC.

The chain carries TRBV7-9 and TRBJ1-3; no clear D gene. V was trimmed by 11 bases and J by 0 bases, leaving 14 bases between them. The CDR3 totals 14 residues. From germline, CDR1 is SEHNR and CDR2 FQNEAQ (reference sequence). The CDR3 region has the DNA TGTGCCTACCGGGAGGGCGACTCTGGAAACACCATATATTTT. It encodes CAYREGDSGNTIYF.

The V and J genes are TRBV28 and TRBJ1-6; D is possibly TRBD1 (6 bases). V was pared by 5 bases and J by 10 bases, with 30 bases between. CDR3 size: 19 residues. Germline V lookup: CDR1 MDHEN, CDR2 SYDVKM. The CDR3 here is CASSPSPGEVLIAGSPLHF. CDR3 coding DNA: TGTGCCAGCAGTCCTTCACCAGGGGAAGTATTAATAGCGGGATCACCCCTCCACTTT.

V usage is TRBV9 and J usage is TRBJ2-7; D perhaps matches TRBD2 (5 bases). V was clipped by 3 bases and J by 0 bases, with 13 bases between them. The CDR3 spans 15 residues. The germline CDR1 and CDR2 sequences are SGDLS and YYNGEE. CDR3 bases: TGTGCCAGCAGCGGGAAGGCTGGGAGCTCCTACGAGCAGTACTTC. Translating gives CASSGKAGSSYEQYF.

The rearrangement uses TRBV15 and TRBJ2-2; perhaps TRBD2 as D (5 bases). In germline, CDR1 is LNHNV, CDR2 YYDKDF (reference sequence). The CDR3 has 17 amino acids. Trimming shortened V by 5 bases and J by 3 bases, and 19 bases separated the two germline ends. The CDR3 DNA is TGTGCCACCAGCGAGGCCCTAGCCGGTAGGGACACCGGGGAGCTGTTTTTT. Translated: CATSEALAGRDTGELFF.

The chain recombines TRBV9 with TRBJ2-1; TRBD2 aligns across 7 bases. With 4 bases clipped from V and 8 bases from J, the junction kept 6 bases outside the gene matches. The germline CDR1 and CDR2 sequences are SGDLS and YYNGEE. The CDR3 is 13 residues long. In nucleotides, the CDR3 is TGTGCCAGCAGCCCCCCGGCGGGAGATGAGCAGTTCTTC. Protein product: CASSPPAGDEQFF. The whole variable domain, remainder taken from reference TRBV9 and TRBJ2-1, is DSGVTQTPKHLITATGQRVTLRCSPRSGDLSVYWYQQSLDQGLQFLIQYYNGEERAKGNILERFSAQQFPDLHSELNLSSLELGDSALYFCASSPPAGDEQFFGPGTRLTVL.

The chain carries TRBV4-1 and TRBJ2-7; 8 bases fit TRBD2. From germline, CDR1 is MGHRA and CDR2 YSYEKL. The trim removed 6 bases at V and 2 bases at J, leaving 6 bases unmatched. The CDR3 contains 14 residues. CDR3 nucleotide sequence: TGCGCCAGCAGTAGCAGCGGGAGACCCTACGAGCAGTACTTC. Translated: CASSSSGRPYEQYF.

The chain has TRBV7-8 and TRBJ1-3; D ambiguous. The CDR3 runs to 17 residues. The germline CDR1 and CDR2 sequences are SGHVS and FQNEAQ. Trimming removed 2 bases from V and 2 bases from J, with 16 bases in between. In DNA, the CDR3 is TGTGCCAGCAGCTTAAATCGGGGTCACGGGCCTGGAAACACCATATATTTT. Translating it yields CASSLNRGHGPGNTIYF.

Regarding this clone: Other DNA sequences in this specimen translate into the identical CDR3. Written as DNA, the CDR3 is TGCGCCAGCAGCTTGGCTTCGGGTAGCTCCTACAATGAGCAGTTCTTC. Translating gives CASSLASGSSYNEQFF. V is TRBV5-1 and J is TRBJ2-1; D not resolved. Per the germline V gene, CDR1 is SGHRS and CDR2 is YFSETQ. V lost 0 bases and J lost 0, with 10 bases in between. The CDR3 extends over 16 amino acids.